Listed below are T cell receptor beta chains from one sample, sequenced in a study of CD8 T cells in Susac syndrome. MiXCR was run by TCRdb on the immunoSEQ multiplex PCR reads, yielding one entry per CDR3 protein. Found here are about 150,000 distinct CDR3 sequences, approximately 95% of them singletons; the top ten hold around 0.15%. The sequenced material came from CD4+ T cells from PBMCs. These receptors all stem from a human donor with Susac syndrome. The CDR3 runs from the conserved cysteine through the conserved F or W. The order of the fields is V gene, J gene, D gene, clone size, CDR3 protein, CDR3 DNA. The D gene is left open where the match is weak. Some rows have no size entry. The others give once, few or many, or a class for an expanded clone.

v_gene: TRBV20-1
j_gene: TRBJ2-7
d_gene: NA
abundance: NA
CDR3aa: CSASLDWATVGEQYF
CDR3nt: TGCAGTGCTAGCCTAGACTGGGCCACAGTCGGCGAGCAGTACTTC

v_gene: TRBV12-3/TRBV12-4
j_gene: TRBJ1-2
d_gene: NA
abundance: NA
CDR3aa: CASSFREGYTF
CDR3nt: TGTGCCAGCAGTTTCAGGGAGGGCTACACCTTC

v_gene: TRBV10-3
j_gene: TRBJ1-4
d_gene: NA
abundance: NA
CDR3aa: CAISERPSDEKLFF
CDR3nt: TGTGCCATCAGTGAGCGTCCGTCGGATGAAAAACTGTTTTTT

v_gene: TRBV24-1
j_gene: TRBJ2-7
d_gene: NA
abundance: NA
CDR3aa: CATSDFGSVPYEQYF
CDR3nt: TGTGCCACCAGTGATTTCGGCAGTGTTCCCTACGAGCAGTACTTC

v_gene: TRBV18
j_gene: TRBJ1-1
d_gene: TRBD1
abundance: NA
CDR3aa: CASSPLDRTLNTEAFF
CDR3nt: TGTGCCAGCTCACCCCTGGACAGGACCTTAAACACTGAAGCTTTCTTT

v_gene: TRBV7-8
j_gene: TRBJ1-5
d_gene: NA
abundance: NA
CDR3aa: CASSSESSNQPQHF
CDR3nt: TGTGCCAGCAGTTCCGAATCTAGCAATCAGCCCCAGCATTTT

v_gene: TRBV27
j_gene: TRBJ1-3
d_gene: TRBD1
abundance: NA
CDR3aa: CASSSNAGGSGNTIYF
CDR3nt: TGTGCCAGCAGTTCCAATGCAGGGGGCTCTGGAAACACCATATATTTT

v_gene: TRBV5-1
j_gene: TRBJ2-3
d_gene: TRBD2
abundance: NA
CDR3aa: CASSGRLAGPYTQYF
CDR3nt: TGCGCCAGCAGCGGTCGACTAGCGGGTCCTTATACGCAGTATTTT

v_gene: TRBV9
j_gene: TRBJ1-6
d_gene: NA
abundance: NA
CDR3aa: CASSVGGAGESPLHF
CDR3nt: TGTGCCAGCAGCGTAGGAGGGGCAGGGGAATCACCCCTCCACTTT

v_gene: TRBV9
j_gene: TRBJ2-3
d_gene: NA
abundance: NA
CDR3aa: CASSPSPGNTQYF
CDR3nt: TGTGCCAGCAGCCCATCCCCGGGAAATACGCAGTATTTT

v_gene: TRBV20-1
j_gene: TRBJ2-1
d_gene: TRBD2
abundance: NA
CDR3aa: CSARRTSYNEQFF
CDR3nt: TGCAGTGCTAGGCGGACTAGCTACAATGAGCAGTTCTTC

v_gene: TRBV15
j_gene: TRBJ2-2
d_gene: NA
abundance: NA
CDR3aa: CATSRDAPTGELFF
CDR3nt: TGTGCCACCAGCAGAGATGCCCCCACTGGGGAGCTGTTTTTT

v_gene: TRBV5-4
j_gene: TRBJ2-5
d_gene: NA
abundance: NA
CDR3aa: CASSKLMETQYF
CDR3nt: TGTGCCAGCAGCAAACTAATGGAGACCCAGTACTTC

v_gene: TRBV29-1
j_gene: TRBJ2-4
d_gene: NA
abundance: NA
CDR3aa: CSVGRVDKNIQYF
CDR3nt: TGCAGCGTTGGCAGGGTTGACAAAAACATTCAGTACTTC

v_gene: TRBV20-1
j_gene: TRBJ2-3
d_gene: NA
abundance: NA
CDR3aa: CSADPRTDTQYF
CDR3nt: TGCAGTGCCGACCCTCGCACAGATACGCAGTATTTT

v_gene: TRBV7-9
j_gene: TRBJ1-2
d_gene: NA
abundance: NA
CDR3aa: CASSFHLSRGDGYTF
CDR3nt: TGTGCCAGCAGCTTTCACCTCTCCAGGGGAGATGGCTACACCTTC

v_gene: TRBV19
j_gene: TRBJ2-5
d_gene: NA
abundance: few
CDR3aa: CASSIGQETQYF
CDR3nt: TGTGCCAGTAGTATCGGACAAGAGACCCAGTACTTC

v_gene: TRBV19
j_gene: TRBJ1-5
d_gene: TRBD1
abundance: NA
CDR3aa: CASSTHGQGNQPQHF
CDR3nt: TGTGCCAGTAGTACACATGGACAGGGGAATCAGCCCCAGCATTTT

v_gene: TRBV29-1
j_gene: TRBJ2-5
d_gene: NA
abundance: NA
CDR3aa: CSAGGGRGGETQYF
CDR3nt: TGCAGCGCCGGAGGGGGCAGGGGTGGAGAGACCCAGTACTTC

v_gene: TRBV4-2
j_gene: TRBJ2-3
d_gene: TRBD1
abundance: NA
CDR3aa: CASSPTGDRDSDTQYF
CDR3nt: TGTGCCAGCAGCCCTACGGGGGACAGGGACTCAGATACGCAGTATTTT

v_gene: TRBV29-1
j_gene: TRBJ1-2
d_gene: TRBD1
abundance: NA
CDR3aa: CSVLKGVDRGADGYTF
CDR3nt: TGCAGCGTTTTGAAGGGCGTTGACAGGGGAGCGGATGGCTACACCTTC

v_gene: TRBV9
j_gene: TRBJ1-2
d_gene: NA
abundance: NA
CDR3aa: CASSNFEGLYGYTF
CDR3nt: TGTGCCAGCAGCAACTTCGAGGGCCTCTATGGCTACACCTTC

v_gene: TRBV20-1
j_gene: TRBJ2-2
d_gene: NA
abundance: NA
CDR3aa: CSARRSANTGELFF
CDR3nt: TGCAGTGCCCGAAGGAGCGCGAACACCGGGGAGCTGTTTTTT